This T cell receptor (beta chain) emerged from a study of shared clonotypes between healthy human individuals. The germline CDR1 and CDR2 sequences are MDHEN and SYDVKM. The CDR3 sequence is 17 residues long. V lost 2 bases, J lost 2 bases, and 18 bases lay in between. In regard to this clone: Its antigen is not identified.

It was CD45RO-negative cells, positively selected for CCR7, that made up naive CD8 cells, with terminally differentiated effector memory CD45RA+ cells excluded. Study outcomes and limitations: The genetic and exposure-history diversity represented was limited by few donors.

It was at deep level that the assay was run. Each sorted subset replicate got 200 ng genomic DNA, 30,000 or so genomes. Original data processing: ImmunoSEQ output held junction-only sequences without quality scores, so filtering differed. The table came from immunoSEQ multiplex PCR; TCRdb's copy has only in-frame clones and leaves some out. The V and J calls and clone size were taken over from that table, and D and trimming were inferred from the DNA. The data show roughly 2.1 million clones, approximately 94% seen once. Sequenced material: naive CD8+ T cells from PBMCs. V gene TRBV28 combines with J gene TRBJ1-2; D gene uncertain. The sequence derives from a young man in good health. Some clones in this sample may be carry-over from other donors' samples. The CDR3 region is CASSLNLRAPGNYGYTF. The DNA for the CDR3 is TGTGCCAGCAGTTTAAACCTCCGGGCGCCGGGAAACTATGGCTACACCTTC.